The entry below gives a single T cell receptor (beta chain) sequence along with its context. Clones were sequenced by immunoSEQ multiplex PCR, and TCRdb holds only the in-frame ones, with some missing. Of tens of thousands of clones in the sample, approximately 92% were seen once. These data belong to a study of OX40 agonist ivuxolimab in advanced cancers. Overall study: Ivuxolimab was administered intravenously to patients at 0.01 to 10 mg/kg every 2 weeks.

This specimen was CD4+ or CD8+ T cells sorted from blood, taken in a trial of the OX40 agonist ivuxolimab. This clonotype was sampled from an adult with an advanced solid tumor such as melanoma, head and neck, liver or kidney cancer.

The DNA of the CDR3 is TGCGCCAGCAGCCCCCAACTAGCCAACACCGGGGAGCTGTTTTTT. Translation: CASSPQLANTGELFF. This chain joins TRBV5-1 and TRBJ2-2; weak D call: TRBD2 (6 bases). CDR1 and CDR2 (germline): SGHRS, YFSETQ. With 4 bases removed from V and 2 bases from J, the gap between germline ends came to 12 bases. The CDR3 totals 15 residues.